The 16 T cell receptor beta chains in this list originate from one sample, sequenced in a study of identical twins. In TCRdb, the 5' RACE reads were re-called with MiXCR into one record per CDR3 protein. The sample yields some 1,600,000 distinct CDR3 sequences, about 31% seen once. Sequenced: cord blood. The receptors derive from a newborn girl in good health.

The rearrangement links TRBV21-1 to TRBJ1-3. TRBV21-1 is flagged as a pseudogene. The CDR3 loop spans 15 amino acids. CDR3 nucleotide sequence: TGTGCCAGCAGCCATTCGAGCAACTCTGGAAACACCATATATTTT. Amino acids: CASSHSSNSGNTIYF.

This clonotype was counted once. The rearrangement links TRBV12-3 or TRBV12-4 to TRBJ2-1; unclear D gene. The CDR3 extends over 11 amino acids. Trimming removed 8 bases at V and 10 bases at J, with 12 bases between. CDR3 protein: CASCMGYEQFF. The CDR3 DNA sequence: TGTGCCAGCTGTATGGGGTACGAGCAGTTCTTC.

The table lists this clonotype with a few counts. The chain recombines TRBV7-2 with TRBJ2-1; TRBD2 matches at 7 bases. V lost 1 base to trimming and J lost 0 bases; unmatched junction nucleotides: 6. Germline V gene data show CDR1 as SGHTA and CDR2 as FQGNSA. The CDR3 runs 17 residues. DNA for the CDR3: TGTGCCAGCAGCTTAGTCGGGAGGCTTAGCTCCTACAATGAGCAGTTCTTC. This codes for CASSLVGRLSSYNEQFF.

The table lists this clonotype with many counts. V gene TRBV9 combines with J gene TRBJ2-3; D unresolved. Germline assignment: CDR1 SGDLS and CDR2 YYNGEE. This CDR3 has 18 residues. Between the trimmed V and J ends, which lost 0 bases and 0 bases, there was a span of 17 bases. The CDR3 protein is CASSVVPSGSSSTDTQYF. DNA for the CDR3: TGTGCCAGCAGCGTAGTACCCTCCGGGTCATCTAGCACAGATACGCAGTATTTT. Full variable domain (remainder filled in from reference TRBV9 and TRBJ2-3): DSGVTQTPKHLITATGQRVTLRCSPRSGDLSVYWYQQSLDQGLQFLIQYYNGEERAKGNILERFSAQQFPDLHSELNLSSLELGDSALYFCASSVVPSGSSSTDTQYFGPGTRLTVL.

The CDR3: CASSVGSTEAFF. The CDR3 DNA sequence: TGTGCCAGCAGCGTTGGATCCACTGAAGCTTTCTTT. The chain uses TRBV7-2 and TRBJ1-1; D is unresolved. The length of the CDR3 is 12 residues. The V and J ends lost 5 bases and 4 bases respectively, with 8 bases between them. The germline V gene encodes CDR1 SGHTA and CDR2 FQGNSA.

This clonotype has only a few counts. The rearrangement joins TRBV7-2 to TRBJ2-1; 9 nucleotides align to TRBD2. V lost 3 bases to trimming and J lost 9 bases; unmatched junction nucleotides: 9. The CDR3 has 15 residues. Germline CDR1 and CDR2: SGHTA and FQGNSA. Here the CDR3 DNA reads TGTGCCAGCAGCTTGCCGGCTCCTAGCGGGGCTGAGCAGTTCTTC. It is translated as CASSLPAPSGAEQFF.

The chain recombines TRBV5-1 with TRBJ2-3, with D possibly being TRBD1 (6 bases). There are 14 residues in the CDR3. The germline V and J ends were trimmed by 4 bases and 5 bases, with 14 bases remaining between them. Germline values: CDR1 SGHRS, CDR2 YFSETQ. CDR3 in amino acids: CASSAGASVDTQYF. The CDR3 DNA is TGCGCCAGCAGCGCAGGGGCGAGCGTAGATACGCAGTATTTT.

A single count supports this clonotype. CDR3 loop: CASSLGDRAYEQFF. The CDR3, as DNA: TGCGCCAGCAGCTTGGGGGACAGGGCCTACGAGCAGTTCTTC. The genes are TRBV5-1 and TRBJ2-1, with TRBD1 matching over 9 bases. The length of the CDR3 is 14 residues. Germline V lookup: CDR1 SGHRS, CDR2 YFSETQ. The junction had 5 bases not matched to a gene; V was cut back by 0 bases and J by 10 bases.

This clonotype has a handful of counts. CDR3 sequence: CASSRLAGAYYEQYF. In DNA form, the CDR3 reads TGCGCCAGCAGCCGACTAGCGGGGGCCTACTACGAGCAGTACTTC. The chain combines TRBV5-1 with TRBJ2-7, with TRBD2 matching over 12 bases. After removal of 4 bases from V and 3 bases from J, the junction contained 5 bases not matched to a gene. The CDR3 spans 15 residues. The V gene's germline CDR1 is SGHRS and CDR2 YFSETQ.

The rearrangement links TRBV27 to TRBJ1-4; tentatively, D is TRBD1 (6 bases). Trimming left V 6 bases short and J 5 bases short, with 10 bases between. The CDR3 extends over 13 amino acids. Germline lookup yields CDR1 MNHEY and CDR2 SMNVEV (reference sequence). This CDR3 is CASRGQINEKLFF. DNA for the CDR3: TGTGCCAGCAGGGGACAAATCAATGAAAAACTGTTTTTT. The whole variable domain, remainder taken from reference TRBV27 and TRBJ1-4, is EAQVTQNPRYLITVTGKKLTVTCSQNMNHEYMSWYRQDPGLGLRQIYYSMNVEVTDKGDVPEGYKVSRKEKRNFPLILESPSPNQTSLYFCASRGQINEKLFFGSGTQLSVL.

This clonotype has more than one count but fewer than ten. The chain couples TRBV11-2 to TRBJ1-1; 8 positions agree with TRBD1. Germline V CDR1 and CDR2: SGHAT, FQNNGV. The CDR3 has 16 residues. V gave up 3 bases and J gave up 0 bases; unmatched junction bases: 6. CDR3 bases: TGTGCCAGCAGCTTCAGGGGGCAGGGGCTGAACACTGAAGCTTTCTTT. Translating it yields CASSFRGQGLNTEAFF.

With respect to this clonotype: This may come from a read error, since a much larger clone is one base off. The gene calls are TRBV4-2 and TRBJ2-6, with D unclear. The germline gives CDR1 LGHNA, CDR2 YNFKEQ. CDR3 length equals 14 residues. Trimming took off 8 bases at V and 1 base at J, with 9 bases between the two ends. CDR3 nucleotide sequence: TGTGCCAGCGGGCTGGTGTCTGGGGCCAACGTCCTGACTTTC. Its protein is CASGLVSGANVLTF.

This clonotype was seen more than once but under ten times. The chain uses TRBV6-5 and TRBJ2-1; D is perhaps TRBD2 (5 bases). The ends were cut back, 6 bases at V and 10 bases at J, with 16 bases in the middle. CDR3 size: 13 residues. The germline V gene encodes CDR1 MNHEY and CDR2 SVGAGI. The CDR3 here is CASSHDYHVEQFF. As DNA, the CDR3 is TGTGCCAGCAGCCATGACTACCACGTAGAGCAGTTCTTC.

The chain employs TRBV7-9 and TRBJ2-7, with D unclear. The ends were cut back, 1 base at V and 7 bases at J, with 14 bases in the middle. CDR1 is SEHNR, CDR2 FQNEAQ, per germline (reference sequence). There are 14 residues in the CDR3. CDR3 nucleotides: TGTGCCAGCAGCTTAGTCTCAGACCCGAGGGAGCAGTACTTC. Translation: CASSLVSDPREQYF.

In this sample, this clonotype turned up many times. CDR3 sequence: CASRPSSSYNSPLHF. Here the CDR3 DNA reads TGTGCCAGCAGACCGTCGAGCTCCTATAATTCACCCCTCCACTTT. The rearrangement joins TRBV7-9 to TRBJ1-6; D not resolved. From germline, CDR1 is SEHNR and CDR2 FQNEAQ (reference sequence). V was cut by 6 bases and J by 0 bases, with 9 bases left in between. There are 15 residues in the CDR3.

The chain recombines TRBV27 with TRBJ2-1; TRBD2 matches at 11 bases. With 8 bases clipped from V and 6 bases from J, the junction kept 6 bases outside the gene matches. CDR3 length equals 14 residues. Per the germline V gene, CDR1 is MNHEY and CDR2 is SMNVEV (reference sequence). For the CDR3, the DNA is TGTGCCAGCCATATAGCGGGAGGGGTCAATGAGCAGTTCTTC. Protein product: CASHIAGGVNEQFF.